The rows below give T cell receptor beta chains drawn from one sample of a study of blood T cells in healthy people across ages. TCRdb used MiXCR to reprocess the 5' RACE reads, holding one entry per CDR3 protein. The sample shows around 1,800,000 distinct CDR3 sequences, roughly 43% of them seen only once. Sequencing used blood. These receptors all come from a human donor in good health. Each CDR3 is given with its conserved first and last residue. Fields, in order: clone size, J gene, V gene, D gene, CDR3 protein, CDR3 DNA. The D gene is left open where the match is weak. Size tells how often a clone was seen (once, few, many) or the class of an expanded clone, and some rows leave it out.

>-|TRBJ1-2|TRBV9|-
CASSVAYGDFYGYTF
TGTGCCAGCAGCGTAGCTTACGGGGATTTCTATGGCTACACCTTC
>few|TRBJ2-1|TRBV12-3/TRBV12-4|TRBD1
CASSFVLGQGGEQFF
TGTGCCAGCAGTTTTGTGTTGGGACAGGGTGGTGAGCAGTTCTTC
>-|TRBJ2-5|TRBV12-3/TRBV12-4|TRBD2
CASSPGRTSAGGLETQYF
TGTGCCAGCAGCCCGGGGCGGACTTCCGCGGGGGGGTTAGAGACCCAGTACTTC
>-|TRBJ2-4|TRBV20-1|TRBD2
CSASFRLAGEGEQYF
TGCAGTGCTAGCTTCAGACTAGCGGGAGAGGGTGAGCAGTACTTC
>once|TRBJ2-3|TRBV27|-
CASSPQWDLKDTQYF
TGTGCCAGCAGTCCCCAGTGGGACCTGAAGGATACGCAGTATTTT
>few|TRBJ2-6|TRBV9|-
CASSVEPGTGANVLTF
TGTGCCAGCAGCGTAGAGCCGGGCACTGGGGCCAACGTCCTGACTTTC
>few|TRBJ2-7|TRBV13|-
CASSYGPTNSYEQYF
TGTGCCAGCAGCTACGGACCGACGAACTCCTACGAGCAGTACTTC
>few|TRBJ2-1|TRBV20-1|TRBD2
CSASGLAGGQSSYNEQFF
TGCAGTGCAAGCGGACTAGCGGGGGGGCAGAGCTCCTACAATGAGCAGTTCTTC
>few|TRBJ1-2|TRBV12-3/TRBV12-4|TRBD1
CASSIWDRVEYGYTF
TGTGCCAGCAGCATATGGGACAGGGTGGAGTATGGCTACACCTTC
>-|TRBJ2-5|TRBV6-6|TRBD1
CASRTPGQGMETQYF
TGTGCCAGCAGAACACCGGGACAGGGGATGGAGACCCAGTACTTC
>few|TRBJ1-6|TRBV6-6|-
CASRPPGGVDSPLHF
TGTGCCAGCAGACCGCCCGGTGGAGTGGATTCACCCCTCCACTTT
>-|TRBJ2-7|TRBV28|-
CASSLATPPYEQYF
TGTGCCAGCAGTTTAGCTACTCCCCCCTACGAGCAGTACTTC
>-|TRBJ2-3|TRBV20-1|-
CSASSTQYF
TGCAGTGCTAGCTCAACGCAGTATTTT
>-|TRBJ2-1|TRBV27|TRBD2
CAGTDSGGALNEQFF
TGTGCCGGCACGGATAGCGGGGGGGCTCTAAATGAGCAGTTCTTC
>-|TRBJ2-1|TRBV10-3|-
CAISESDTNYNEQFF
TGTGCCATCAGTGAGAGTGACACCAACTACAATGAGCAGTTCTTC
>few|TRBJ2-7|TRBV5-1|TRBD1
CASSFSRDSSYEQYF
TGCGCCAGCAGCTTTTCCCGGGACAGCTCCTACGAGCAGTACTTC
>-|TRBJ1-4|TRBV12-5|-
CASGPSNDATNEKLFF
TGTGCTAGTGGTCCATCAAATGACGCAACTAATGAAAAACTGTTTTTT
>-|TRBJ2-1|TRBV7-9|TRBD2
CASSFSGANEQFF
TGTGCCAGCAGCTTTAGCGGGGCAAATGAGCAGTTCTTC
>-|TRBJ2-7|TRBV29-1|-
CSVDLREHEQYF
TGCAGCGTTGACTTGAGGGAACACGAGCAGTACTTC
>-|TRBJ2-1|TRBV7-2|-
CASSLAMAGPSSYNEQFF
TGTGCCAGCAGCTTAGCAATGGCAGGACCAAGCTCCTACAATGAGCAGTTCTTC
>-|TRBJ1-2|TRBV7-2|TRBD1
CASSWGDRTNYGYTF
TGTGCCAGCAGCTGGGGGGACAGGACTAACTATGGCTACACCTTC
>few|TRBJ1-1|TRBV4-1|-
CASSPLHGPMNTEAFF
TGCGCCAGCAGCCCTCTGCACGGACCTATGAACACTGAAGCTTTCTTT
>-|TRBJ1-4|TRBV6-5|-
CISSYWGREGEKLFF
TGTATCAGCAGTTACTGGGGCAGGGAAGGAGAAAAACTGTTTTTT
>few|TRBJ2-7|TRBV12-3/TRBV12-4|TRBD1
CASSGQGARPGWEQYF
TGTGCCAGCAGTGGACAGGGGGCCCGCCCTGGGTGGGAGCAGTACTTC
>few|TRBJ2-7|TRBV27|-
CASSFTAGPPGVYEQYF
TGTGCCAGCAGTTTCACCGCAGGACCCCCGGGGGTCTACGAGCAGTACTTC
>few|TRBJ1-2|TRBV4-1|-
CASSQGGSTNYGYTF
TGCGCCAGCAGCCAAGGGGGTTCCACTAACTATGGCTACACCTTC
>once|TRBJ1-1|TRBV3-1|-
CASSAGRHSVSEAFF
TGTGCCAGCAGCGCAGGACGGCACTCGGTCTCTGAAGCTTTCTTT
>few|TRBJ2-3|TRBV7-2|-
CASSPQRATQYF
TGTGCCAGCAGCCCTCAGAGGGCTACGCAGTATTTT
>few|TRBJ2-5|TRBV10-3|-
CAISGSGETQYF
TGTGCCATCAGTGGCTCGGGAGAGACCCAGTACTTC
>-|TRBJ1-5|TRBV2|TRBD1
CASSEVGFATGSNQPQHF
TGTGCCAGCAGTGAAGTGGGATTCGCGACAGGGAGCAATCAGCCCCAGCATTTT
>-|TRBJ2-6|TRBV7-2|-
CASSNNRAGANVLTF
TGTGCCAGCAGCAATAACAGGGCGGGGGCCAACGTCCTGACTTTC
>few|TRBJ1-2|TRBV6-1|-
CASSESAGVHYGYTF
TGTGCCAGCAGTGAATCCGCGGGAGTTCACTATGGCTACACCTTC
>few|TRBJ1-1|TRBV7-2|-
CASSLDGRIAFF
TGTGCCAGCAGCTTAGACGGGAGAATAGCTTTCTTT
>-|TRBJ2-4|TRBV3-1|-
CASSQDRGAFGVKNIQYF
TGTGCCAGCAGCCAAGATCGGGGGGCCTTCGGGGTCAAAAACATTCAGTACTTC
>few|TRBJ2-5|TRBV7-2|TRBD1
CASSPRTGDSGTQYF
TGTGCCAGCAGCCCTAGGACAGGGGACAGTGGGACCCAGTACTTC
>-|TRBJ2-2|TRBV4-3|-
CASSQEWTGGNGELFF
TGCGCCAGCAGCCAAGAGTGGACAGGAGGGAACGGGGAGCTGTTTTTT
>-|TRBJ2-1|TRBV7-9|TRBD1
CASSSTGHSAYNEQFF
TGTGCCAGCAGTTCGACAGGGCATTCCGCCTACAATGAGCAGTTCTTC
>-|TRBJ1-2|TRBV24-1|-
CATSDPQVFYGYTF
TGTGCCACCAGTGACCCGCAGGTTTTCTATGGCTACACCTTC
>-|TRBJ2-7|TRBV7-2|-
CAGSLRLWTNSYEQYF
TGTGCCGGCAGCTTAAGACTGTGGACTAACTCCTACGAGCAGTACTTC
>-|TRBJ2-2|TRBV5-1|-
CASSFQDINTGELFF
TGCGCCAGCAGCTTCCAGGATATTAACACCGGGGAGCTGTTTTTT
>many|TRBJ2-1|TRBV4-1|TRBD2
CASSQSPSGGANEQFF
TGCGCCAGCAGCCAGTCCCCCAGCGGGGGGGCAAATGAGCAGTTCTTC
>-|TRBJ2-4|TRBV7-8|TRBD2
CASSARLAGALSAKNIQYF
TGTGCCAGCAGCGCGCGACTAGCGGGGGCCCTTTCTGCCAAAAACATTCAGTACTTC
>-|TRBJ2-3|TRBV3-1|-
CASSQAYADTQYF
TGTGCCAGCAGCCAAGCCTACGCAGATACGCAGTATTTT
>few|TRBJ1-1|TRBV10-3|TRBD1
CAISEYPQGETEAFF
TGTGCCATCAGTGAGTACCCACAGGGGGAGACTGAAGCTTTCTTT
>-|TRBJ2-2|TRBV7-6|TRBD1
CASSTTGTGATGELFF
TGTGCCAGCAGCACCACCGGGACAGGGGCGACCGGGGAGCTGTTTTTT
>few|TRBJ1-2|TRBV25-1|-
CASSEFFSGPLVDGYTF
TGTGCCAGCAGTGAATTCTTCTCGGGACCGCTCGTGGATGGCTACACCTTC
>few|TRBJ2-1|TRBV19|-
CASSIDGGGYNEQFF
TGTGCCAGTAGTATCGACGGGGGAGGATACAATGAGCAGTTCTTC
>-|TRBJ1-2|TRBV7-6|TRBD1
CASSLRGGFGYTF
TGTGCCAGCAGCCTCAGGGGGGGCTTTGGCTACACCTTC
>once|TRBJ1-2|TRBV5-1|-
CASSLEQLGYTF
TGCGCCAGCAGCTTGGAACAGCTGGGCTACACCTTC
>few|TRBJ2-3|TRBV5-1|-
CASRLAGSSTDTQYF
TGCGCCAGCAGGCTCGCGGGGTCTAGCACAGATACGCAGTATTTT
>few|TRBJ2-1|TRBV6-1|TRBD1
CASSPLTGFSDEQFF
TGTGCCAGCAGTCCATTGACAGGGTTTAGCGATGAGCAGTTCTTC
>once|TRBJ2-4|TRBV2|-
CTSMGLGKNIQYF
TGTACCAGCATGGGGTTGGGTAAAAACATTCAGTACTTC
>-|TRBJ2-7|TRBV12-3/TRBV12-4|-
CASSTFISTEQYF
TGTGCCAGCAGTACATTCATAAGTACGGAGCAGTACTTC
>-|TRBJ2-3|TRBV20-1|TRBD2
CSARVLAAITDTQYF
TGCAGTGCTAGAGTACTAGCGGCAATCACAGATACGCAGTATTTT
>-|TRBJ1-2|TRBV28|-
CASSFSLIYGYTF
TGTGCCAGCAGTTTTTCGCTGATTTATGGCTACACCTTC
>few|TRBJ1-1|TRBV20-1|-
CSAHGGGDTEAFF
TGCAGTGCTCACGGAGGGGGGGACACTGAAGCTTTCTTT
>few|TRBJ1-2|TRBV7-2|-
CASSLRGEINYGYTF
TGTGCCAGCAGCTTAAGGGGAGAGATTAACTATGGCTACACCTTC
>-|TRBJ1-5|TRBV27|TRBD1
CACRRTGFSNQPQHF
TGTGCCTGCAGAAGGACAGGGTTTAGCAATCAGCCCCAGCATTTT
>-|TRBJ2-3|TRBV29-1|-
CSASLNTQYF
TGCAGCGCCTCTTTGAATACGCAGTATTTT
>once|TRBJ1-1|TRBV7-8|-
CASSLARGDVNTEAFF
TGTGCCAGCAGCTTAGCGCGGGGGGACGTGAACACTGAAGCTTTCTTT